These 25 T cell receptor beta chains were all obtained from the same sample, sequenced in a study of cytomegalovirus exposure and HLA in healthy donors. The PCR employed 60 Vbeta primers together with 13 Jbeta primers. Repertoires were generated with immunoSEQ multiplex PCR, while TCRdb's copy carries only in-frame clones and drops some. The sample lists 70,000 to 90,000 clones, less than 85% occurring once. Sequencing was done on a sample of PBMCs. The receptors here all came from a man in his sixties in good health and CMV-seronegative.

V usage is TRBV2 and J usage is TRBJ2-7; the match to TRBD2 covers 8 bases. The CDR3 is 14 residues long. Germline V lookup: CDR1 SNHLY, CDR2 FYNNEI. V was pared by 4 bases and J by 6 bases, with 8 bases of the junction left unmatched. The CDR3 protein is CASSVTSEGGEQYF. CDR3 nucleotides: TGTGCCAGCAGTGTGACTAGCGAAGGGGGCGAGCAGTACTTC.

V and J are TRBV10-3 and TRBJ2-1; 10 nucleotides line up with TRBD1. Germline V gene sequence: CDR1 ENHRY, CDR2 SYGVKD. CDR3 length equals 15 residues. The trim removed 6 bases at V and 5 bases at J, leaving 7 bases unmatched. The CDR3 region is CAISPTGQGNNEQFF. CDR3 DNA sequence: TGTGCCATCAGCCCAACGGGACAGGGGAACAATGAGCAGTTCTTC.

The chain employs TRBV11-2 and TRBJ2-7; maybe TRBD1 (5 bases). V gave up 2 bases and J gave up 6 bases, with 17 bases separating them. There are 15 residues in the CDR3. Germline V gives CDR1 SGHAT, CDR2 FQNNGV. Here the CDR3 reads CASSLSVGRTLEQYF. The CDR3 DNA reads TGTGCCAGCAGCTTAAGTGTGGGAAGGACACTCGAGCAGTACTTC.

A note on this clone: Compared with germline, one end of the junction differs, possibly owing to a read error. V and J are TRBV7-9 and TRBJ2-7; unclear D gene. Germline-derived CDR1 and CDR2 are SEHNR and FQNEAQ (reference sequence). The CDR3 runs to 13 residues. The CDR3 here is CSSRDGLLYEQYF. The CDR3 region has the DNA TGTTCCAGCAGAGACGGGTTGTTATACGAGCAGTACTTC.

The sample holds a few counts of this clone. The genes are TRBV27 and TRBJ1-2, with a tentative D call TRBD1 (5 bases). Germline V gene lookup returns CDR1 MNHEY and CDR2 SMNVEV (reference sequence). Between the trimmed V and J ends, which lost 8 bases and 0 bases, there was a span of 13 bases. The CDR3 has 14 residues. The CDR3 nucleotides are TGTGCCAGCTCCTGGGGCAAAGCTAACTATGGCTACACCTTC. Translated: CASSWGKANYGYTF.

The CDR3 here is CASSPPWEGYGYTF. Here the CDR3 DNA reads TGTGCCAGCTCACCCCCGTGGGAGGGCTATGGCTACACCTTC. The chain recombines TRBV18 with TRBJ1-2, with D uncertain. Trimming took off 3 bases at V and 4 bases at J, with 12 bases between the two ends. Germline values: CDR1 KGHSH, CDR2 LQKENI. The CDR3 extends over 14 amino acids.

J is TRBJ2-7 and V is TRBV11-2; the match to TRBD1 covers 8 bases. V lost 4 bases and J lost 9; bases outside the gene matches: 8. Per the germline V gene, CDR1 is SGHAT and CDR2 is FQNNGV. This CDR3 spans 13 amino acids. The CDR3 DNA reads TGTGCCAGCAGCTCACGGGACAGGTCAGGGCAGTACTTC. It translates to CASSSRDRSGQYF. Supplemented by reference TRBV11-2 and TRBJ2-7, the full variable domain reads EAGVAQSPRYKIIEKRQSVAFWCNPISGHATLYWYQQILGQGPKLLIQFQNNGVVDDSQLPKDRFSAERLKGVDSTLKIQPAKLEDSAVYLCASSSRDRSGQYFGPGTRLTVT.

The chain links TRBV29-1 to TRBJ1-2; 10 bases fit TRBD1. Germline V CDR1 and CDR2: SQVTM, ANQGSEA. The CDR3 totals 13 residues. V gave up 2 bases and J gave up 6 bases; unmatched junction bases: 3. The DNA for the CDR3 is TGCAGCGTTGAAAGGGACAGGGGTAATGGCTACACCTTC. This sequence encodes CSVERDRGNGYTF.

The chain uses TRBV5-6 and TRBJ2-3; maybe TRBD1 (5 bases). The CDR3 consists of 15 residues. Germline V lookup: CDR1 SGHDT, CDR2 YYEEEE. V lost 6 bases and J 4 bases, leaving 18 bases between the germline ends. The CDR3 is CASIPGAGNADTQYF. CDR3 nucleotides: TGTGCCAGCATCCCTGGGGCAGGGAACGCAGATACGCAGTATTTT. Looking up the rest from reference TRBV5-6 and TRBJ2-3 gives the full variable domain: DAGVTQSPTHLIKTRGQQVTLRCSPKSGHDTVSWYQQALGQGPQFIFQYYEEEERQRGNFPDRFSGHQFPNYSSELNVNALLLGDSALYLCASIPGAGNADTQYFGPGTRLTVL.

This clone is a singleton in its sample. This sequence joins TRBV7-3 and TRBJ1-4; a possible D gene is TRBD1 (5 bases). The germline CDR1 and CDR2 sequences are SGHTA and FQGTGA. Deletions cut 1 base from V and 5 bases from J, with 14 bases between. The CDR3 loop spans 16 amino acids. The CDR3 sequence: CASSLRLAQVNEKLFF. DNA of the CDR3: TGTGCCAGCAGCTTAAGATTGGCACAGGTAAATGAAAAACTGTTTTTT.

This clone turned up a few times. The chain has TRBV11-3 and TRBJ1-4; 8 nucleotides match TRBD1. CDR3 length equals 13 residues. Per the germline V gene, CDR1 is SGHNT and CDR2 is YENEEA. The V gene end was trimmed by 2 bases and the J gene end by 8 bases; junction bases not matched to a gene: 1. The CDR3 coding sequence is TGTGCCAGCAGCTTACGGACAGGGGAAAAACTGTTTTTT. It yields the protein CASSLRTGEKLFF.

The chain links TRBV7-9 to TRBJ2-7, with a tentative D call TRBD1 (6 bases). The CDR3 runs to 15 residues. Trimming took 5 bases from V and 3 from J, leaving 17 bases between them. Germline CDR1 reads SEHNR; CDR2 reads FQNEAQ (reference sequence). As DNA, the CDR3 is TGTGCCAGCAGCCCTACATGGGTGACAGGCTACGAGCAGTACTTC. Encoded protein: CASSPTWVTGYEQYF.

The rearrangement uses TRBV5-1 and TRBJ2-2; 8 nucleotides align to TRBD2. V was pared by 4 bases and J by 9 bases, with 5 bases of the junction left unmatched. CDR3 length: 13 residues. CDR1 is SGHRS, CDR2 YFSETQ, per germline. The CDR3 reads CASSVSGGWELFF. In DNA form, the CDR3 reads TGCGCCAGCAGCGTCAGCGGGGGCTGGGAGCTGTTTTTT.

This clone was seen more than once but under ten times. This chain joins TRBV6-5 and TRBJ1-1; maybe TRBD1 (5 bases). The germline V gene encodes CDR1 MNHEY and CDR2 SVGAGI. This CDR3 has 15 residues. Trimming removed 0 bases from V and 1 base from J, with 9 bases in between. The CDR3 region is CASSYSRQPNTEAFF. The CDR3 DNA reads TGTGCCAGCAGTTACTCGAGACAGCCGAACACTGAAGCTTTCTTT.

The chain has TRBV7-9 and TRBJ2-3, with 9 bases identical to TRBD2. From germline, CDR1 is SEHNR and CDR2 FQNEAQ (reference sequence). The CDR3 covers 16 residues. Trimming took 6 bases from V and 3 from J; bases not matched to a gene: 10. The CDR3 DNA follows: TGTGCCAGCAGTCCCGTAACTGCGGGGGGGACAGATACGCAGTATTTT. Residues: CASSPVTAGGTDTQYF. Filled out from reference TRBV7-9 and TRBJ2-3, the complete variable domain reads DTGVSQNPRHKITKRGQNVTFRCDPISEHNRLYWYRQTLGQGPEFLTYFQNEAQLEKSRLLSDRFSAERPKGSFSTLEIQRTEQGDSAMYLCASSPVTAGGTDTQYFGPGTRLTVL.

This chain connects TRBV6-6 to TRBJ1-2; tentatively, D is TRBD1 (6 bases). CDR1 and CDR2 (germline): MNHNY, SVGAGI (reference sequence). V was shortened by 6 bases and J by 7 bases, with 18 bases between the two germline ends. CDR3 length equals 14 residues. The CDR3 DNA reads TGTGCCAGCAGCCTGGACAGAAGTGGCCTTGGCTACACCTTC. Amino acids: CASSLDRSGLGYTF.

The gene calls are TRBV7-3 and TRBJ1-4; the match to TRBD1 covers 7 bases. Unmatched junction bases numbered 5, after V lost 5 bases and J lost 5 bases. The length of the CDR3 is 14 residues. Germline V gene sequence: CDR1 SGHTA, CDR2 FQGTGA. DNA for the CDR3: TGTGCCAGCAGCGTTGGGACAGCGAATGAAAAACTGTTTTTT. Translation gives CASSVGTANEKLFF. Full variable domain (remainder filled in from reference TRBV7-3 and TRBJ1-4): GAGVSQTPSNKVTEKGKYVELRCDPISGHTALYWYRQSLGQGPEFLIYFQGTGAADDSGLPNDRFFAVRPEGSVSTLKIQRTERGDSAVYLCASSVGTANEKLFFGSGTQLSVL.

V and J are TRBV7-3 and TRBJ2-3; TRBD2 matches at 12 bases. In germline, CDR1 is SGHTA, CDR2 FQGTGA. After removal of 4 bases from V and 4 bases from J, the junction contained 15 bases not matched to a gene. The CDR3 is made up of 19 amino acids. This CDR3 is CASSSKGTSGSRGADTQYF. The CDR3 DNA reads TGTGCCAGCAGCTCCAAAGGGACTAGCGGGTCACGGGGGGCAGATACGCAGTATTTT.

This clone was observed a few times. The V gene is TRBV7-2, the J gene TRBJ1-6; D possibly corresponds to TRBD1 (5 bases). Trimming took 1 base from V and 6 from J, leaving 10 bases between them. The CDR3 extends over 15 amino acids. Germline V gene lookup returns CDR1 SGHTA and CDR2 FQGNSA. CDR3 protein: CASSLVGPPNSPLHF. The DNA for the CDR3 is TGTGCCAGCAGCTTAGTGGGGCCTCCTAATTCACCCCTCCACTTT.

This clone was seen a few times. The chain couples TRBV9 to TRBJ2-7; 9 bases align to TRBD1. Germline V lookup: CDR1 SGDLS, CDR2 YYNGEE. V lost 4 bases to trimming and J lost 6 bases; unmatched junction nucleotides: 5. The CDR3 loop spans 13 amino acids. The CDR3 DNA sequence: TGTGCCAGCAGCCTCGAGGACAGGGGCGAGCAGTACTTC. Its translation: CASSLEDRGEQYF.

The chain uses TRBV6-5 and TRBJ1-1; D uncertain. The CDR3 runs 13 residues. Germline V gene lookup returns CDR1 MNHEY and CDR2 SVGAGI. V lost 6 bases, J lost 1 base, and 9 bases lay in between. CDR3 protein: CASSTAGNTEAFF. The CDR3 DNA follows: TGTGCCAGCAGCACGGCAGGGAACACTGAAGCTTTCTTT.

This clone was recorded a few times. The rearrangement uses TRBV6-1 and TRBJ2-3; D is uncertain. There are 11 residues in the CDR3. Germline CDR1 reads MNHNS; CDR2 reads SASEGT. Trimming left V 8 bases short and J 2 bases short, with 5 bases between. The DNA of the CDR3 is TGTGCCAGCCTTTTCACAGATACGCAGTATTTT. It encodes CASLFTDTQYF.

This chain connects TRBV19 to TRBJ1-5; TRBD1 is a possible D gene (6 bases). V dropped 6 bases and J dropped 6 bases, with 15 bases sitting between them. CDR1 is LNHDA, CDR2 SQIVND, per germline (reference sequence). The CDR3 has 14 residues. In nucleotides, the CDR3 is TGTGCCAGTAGACGCGGGGGGCAGGGTCAGCCCCAGCATTTT. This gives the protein CASRRGGQGQPQHF.

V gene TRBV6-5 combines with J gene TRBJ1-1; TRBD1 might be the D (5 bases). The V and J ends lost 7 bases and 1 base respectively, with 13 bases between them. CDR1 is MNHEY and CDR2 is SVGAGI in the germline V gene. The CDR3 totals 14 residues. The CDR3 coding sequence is TGTGCCAGCACTGTCGGAGGGACGAACACTGAAGCTTTCTTT. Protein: CASTVGGTNTEAFF.

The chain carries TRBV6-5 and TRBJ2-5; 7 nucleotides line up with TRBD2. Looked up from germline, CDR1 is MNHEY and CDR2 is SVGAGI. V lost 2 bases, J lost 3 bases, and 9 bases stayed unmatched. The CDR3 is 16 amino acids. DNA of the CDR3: TGTGCCAGCAGTTACAGGCCGGGGGGAACGGAAGAGACCCAGTACTTC. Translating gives CASSYRPGGTEETQYF.